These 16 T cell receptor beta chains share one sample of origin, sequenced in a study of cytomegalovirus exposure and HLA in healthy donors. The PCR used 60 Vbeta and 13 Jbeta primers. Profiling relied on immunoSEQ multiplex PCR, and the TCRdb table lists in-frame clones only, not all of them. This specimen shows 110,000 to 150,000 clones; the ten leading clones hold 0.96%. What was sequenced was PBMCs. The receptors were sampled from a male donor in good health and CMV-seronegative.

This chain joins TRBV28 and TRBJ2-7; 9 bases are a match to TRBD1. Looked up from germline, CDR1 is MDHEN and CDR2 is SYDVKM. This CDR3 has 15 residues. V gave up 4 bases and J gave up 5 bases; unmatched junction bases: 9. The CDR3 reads CASSSTGQGTNEQYF. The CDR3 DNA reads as TGTGCCAGCAGTTCTACCGGACAGGGGACAAACGAGCAGTACTTC. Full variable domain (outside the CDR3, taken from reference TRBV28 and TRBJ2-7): DVKVTQSSRYLVKRTGEKVFLECVQDMDHENMFWYRQDPGLGLRLIYFSYDVKMKEKGDIPEGYSVSREKKERFSLILESASTNQTSMYLCASSSTGQGTNEQYFGPGTRLTVT.

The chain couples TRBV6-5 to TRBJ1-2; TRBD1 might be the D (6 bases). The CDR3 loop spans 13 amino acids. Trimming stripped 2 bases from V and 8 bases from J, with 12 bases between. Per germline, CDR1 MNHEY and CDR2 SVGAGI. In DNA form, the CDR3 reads TGTGCCAGCAGTTACGGGGGGGCTGGAGGCTACACCTTC. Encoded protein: CASSYGGAGGYTF.

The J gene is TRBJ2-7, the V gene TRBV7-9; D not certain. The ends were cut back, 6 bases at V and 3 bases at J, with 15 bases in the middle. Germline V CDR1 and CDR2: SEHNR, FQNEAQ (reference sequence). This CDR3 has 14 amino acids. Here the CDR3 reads CASRDNDKDYEQYF. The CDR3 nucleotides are TGTGCCAGCAGAGATAATGACAAAGACTACGAGCAGTACTTC.

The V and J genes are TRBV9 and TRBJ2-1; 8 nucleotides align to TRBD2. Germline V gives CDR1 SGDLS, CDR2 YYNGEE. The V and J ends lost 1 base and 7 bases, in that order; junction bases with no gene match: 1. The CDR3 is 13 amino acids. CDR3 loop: CASSVLAGNEQFF. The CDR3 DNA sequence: TGTGCCAGCAGCGTACTAGCGGGTAATGAGCAGTTCTTC.

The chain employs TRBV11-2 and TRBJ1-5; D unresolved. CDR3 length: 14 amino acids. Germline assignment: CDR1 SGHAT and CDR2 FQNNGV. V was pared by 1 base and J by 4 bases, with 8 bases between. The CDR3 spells CASSLAGLNQPQHF. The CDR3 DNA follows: TGTGCCAGCAGCTTAGCAGGTCTTAATCAGCCCCAGCATTTT.

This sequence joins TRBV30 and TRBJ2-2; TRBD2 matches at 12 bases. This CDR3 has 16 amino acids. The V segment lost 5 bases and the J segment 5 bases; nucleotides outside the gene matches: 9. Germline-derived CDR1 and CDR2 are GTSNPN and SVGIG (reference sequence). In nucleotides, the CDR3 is TGTGCCTGGGAATCTAGCGGGAGGGTCCTTACCGGGGAGCTGTTTTTT. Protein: CAWESSGRVLTGELFF.

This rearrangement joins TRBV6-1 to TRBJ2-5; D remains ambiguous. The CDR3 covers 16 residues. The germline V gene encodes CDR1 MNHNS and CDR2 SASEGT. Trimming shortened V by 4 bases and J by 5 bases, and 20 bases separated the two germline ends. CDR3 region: CASSVGDFPLMETQYF. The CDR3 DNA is TGTGCCAGCAGTGTCGGAGACTTTCCTTTGATGGAGACCCAGTACTTC.

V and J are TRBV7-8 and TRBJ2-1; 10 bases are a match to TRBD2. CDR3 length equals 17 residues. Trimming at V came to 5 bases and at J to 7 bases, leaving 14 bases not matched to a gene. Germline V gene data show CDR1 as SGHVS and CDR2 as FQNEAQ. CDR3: CASSPRTSGYQGNEQFF. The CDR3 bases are TGTGCCAGCAGCCCGCGGACTAGCGGCTACCAAGGGAATGAGCAGTTCTTC.

DNA for the CDR3: TGTGCCTGGAGCCGCCTAGTGGGTCAGCCCCAGCATTTT. This sequence encodes CAWSRLVGQPQHF. V is TRBV30 and J is TRBJ1-5; no clear D gene. CDR3 length equals 13 residues. V lost 3 bases and J lost 6, with 12 bases in between. Germline CDR1 GTSNPN, CDR2 SVGIG (reference sequence).

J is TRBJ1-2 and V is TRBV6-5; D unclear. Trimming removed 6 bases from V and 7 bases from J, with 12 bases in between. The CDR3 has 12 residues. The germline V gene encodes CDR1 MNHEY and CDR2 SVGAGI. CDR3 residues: CASRRLTSGYTF. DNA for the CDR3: TGTGCCAGCAGACGACTGACGTCTGGCTACACCTTC.

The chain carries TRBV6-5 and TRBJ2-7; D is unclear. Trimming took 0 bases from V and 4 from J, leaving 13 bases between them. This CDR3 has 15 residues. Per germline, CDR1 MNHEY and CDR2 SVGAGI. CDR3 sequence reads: CASSYSIIYQYEQYF. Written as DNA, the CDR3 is TGTGCCAGCAGTTACTCGATCATCTATCAATACGAGCAGTACTTC.

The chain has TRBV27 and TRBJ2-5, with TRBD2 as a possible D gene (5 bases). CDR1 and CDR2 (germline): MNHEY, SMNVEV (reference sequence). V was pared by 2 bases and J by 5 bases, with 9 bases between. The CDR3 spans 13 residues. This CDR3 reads CASSLGWRETQYF. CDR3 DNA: TGTGCCAGCAGTTTAGGCTGGAGGGAGACCCAGTACTTC.

The CDR3 loop is CASSQDFDGSTDTQYF. CDR3 coding DNA: TGCGCCAGCAGCCAAGATTTCGACGGGAGCACAGATACGCAGTATTTT. The chain is built from TRBV4-3 and TRBJ2-3; D unresolved. The V end was cut by 0 bases, the J end by 0 bases, with 10 bases between. CDR1 and CDR2 from the germline V gene are LGHNA and YSLEER. The CDR3 contains 16 residues.

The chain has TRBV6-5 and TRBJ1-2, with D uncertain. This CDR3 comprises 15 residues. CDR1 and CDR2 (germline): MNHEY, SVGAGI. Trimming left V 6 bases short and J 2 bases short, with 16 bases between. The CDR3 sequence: CASRSTGGMNYGYTF. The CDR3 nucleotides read TGTGCCAGCAGGTCCACGGGAGGGATGAACTATGGCTACACCTTC.

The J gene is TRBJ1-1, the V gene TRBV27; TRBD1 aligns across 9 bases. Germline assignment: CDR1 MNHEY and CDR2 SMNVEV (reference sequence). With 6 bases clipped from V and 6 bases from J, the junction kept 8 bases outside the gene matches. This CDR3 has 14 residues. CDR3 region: CASRGTGPDPEAFF. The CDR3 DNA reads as TGTGCCAGCAGGGGGACAGGGCCGGATCCTGAAGCTTTCTTT.

CDR3 sequence: CASSSGTSGETQYF. Here the CDR3 DNA reads TGTGCCAGCAGCTCCGGGACTAGCGGTGAGACCCAGTACTTC. V usage is TRBV6-6 and J usage is TRBJ2-5; 11 bases fit TRBD2. The CDR3 is 14 amino acids. Germline values: CDR1 MNHNY, CDR2 SVGAGI (reference sequence). After removal of 6 bases from V and 5 bases from J, the junction contained 5 bases not matched to a gene.